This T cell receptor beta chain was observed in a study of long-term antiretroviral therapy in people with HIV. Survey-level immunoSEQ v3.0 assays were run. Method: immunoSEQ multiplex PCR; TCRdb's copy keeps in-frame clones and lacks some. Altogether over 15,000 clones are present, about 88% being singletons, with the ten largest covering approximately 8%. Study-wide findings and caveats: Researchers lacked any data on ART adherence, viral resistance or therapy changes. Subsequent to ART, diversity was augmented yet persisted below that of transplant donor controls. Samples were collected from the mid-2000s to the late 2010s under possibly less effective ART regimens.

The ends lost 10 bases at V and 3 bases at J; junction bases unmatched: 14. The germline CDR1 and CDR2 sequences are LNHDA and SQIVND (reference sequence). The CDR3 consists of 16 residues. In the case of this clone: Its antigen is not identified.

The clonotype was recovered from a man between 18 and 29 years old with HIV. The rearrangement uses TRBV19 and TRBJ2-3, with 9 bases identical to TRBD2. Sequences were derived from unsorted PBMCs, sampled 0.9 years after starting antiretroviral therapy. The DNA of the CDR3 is TGTGCCACCAAATTGGCCGGGACTAGCAGAACAGATACGCAGTATTTT. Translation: CATKLAGTSRTDTQYF.